This T cell receptor beta chain was identified in a study of T cells in Graves' hyperthyroidism and ophthalmopathy. TCR beta CDR3 sequences were amplified from RNA transcripts. HTBI primers were used for first-round RT-PCR of the TCR CDR3. TCRdb ran MiXCR on the multiplex PCR reads and lists one entry per CDR3 protein. The table shows approximately 590,000 distinct CDR3 sequences, with roughly 46% occurring only once. From germline, CDR1 is LNHDA and CDR2 SQIVND (reference sequence). The CDR3 loop spans 13 amino acids. V lost 11 bases and J 2 bases, leaving 13 bases between the germline ends. J is TRBJ1-5 and V is TRBV19; no clear D. The receptor comes from a woman aged 18-29 years with Graves' hyperthyroidism. Sequencing was performed on peripheral blood or thyroid tissue (not recorded which). The CDR3 here is CAWRVSRNQPQHF. In DNA form, the CDR3 reads TGTGCCTGGAGGGTATCTCGCAATCAGCCCCAGCATTTT. Full variable domain (outside the CDR3, taken from reference TRBV19 and TRBJ1-5): DGGITQSPKYLFRKEGQNVTLSCEQNLNHDAMYWYRQDPGQGLRLIYYSQIVNDFQKGDIAEGYSVSREKKESFPLTVTSAQKNPTAFYLCAWRVSRNQPQHFGDGTRLSIL.